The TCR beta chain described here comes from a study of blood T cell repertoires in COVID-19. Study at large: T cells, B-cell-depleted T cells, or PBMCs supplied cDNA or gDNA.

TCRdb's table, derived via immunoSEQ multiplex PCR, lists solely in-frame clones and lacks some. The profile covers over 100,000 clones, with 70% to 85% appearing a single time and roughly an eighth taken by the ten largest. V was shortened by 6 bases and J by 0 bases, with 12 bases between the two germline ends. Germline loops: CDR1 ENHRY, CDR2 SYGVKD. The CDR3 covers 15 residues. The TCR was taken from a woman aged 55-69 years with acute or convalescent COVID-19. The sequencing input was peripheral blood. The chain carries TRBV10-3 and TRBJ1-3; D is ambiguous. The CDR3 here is CAIRKDGSSGNTIYF. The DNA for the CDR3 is TGTGCCATCAGGAAGGACGGGAGCTCTGGAAACACCATATATTTT.